The 25 T cell receptor beta chains below all came from one sample that was sequenced in a study of tumor-infiltrating lymphocytes in localized non-small cell lung cancer. Method: immunoSEQ multiplex PCR; TCRdb's copy keeps in-frame clones and lacks some. Seen here are nearly 9,500 clones, approximately 82% observed once, and the top ten hold 6.5% to 7.5%. The sequencing sample was made of uninvolved lung tissue not adjacent to the tumor. These receptor sequences come from a human donor with non-small cell lung cancer.

The chain couples TRBV4-3 to TRBJ2-1; 8 nucleotides align to TRBD2. The CDR3 spans 16 residues. From germline, CDR1 is LGHNA and CDR2 YSLEER. Trimming at V came to 0 bases and at J to 2 bases, leaving 3 bases not matched to a gene. CDR3: CASSQEGSGTYNEQFF. The CDR3 DNA sequence: TGCGCCAGCAGCCAAGAGGGTAGCGGGACCTACAATGAGCAGTTCTTC.

The V call is TRBV10-2, the J call TRBJ2-3; no reliable D call. Germline values: CDR1 WSHSY, CDR2 SAAADI. The CDR3 has 14 residues. Deletions cut 3 bases from V and 2 bases from J, with 9 bases between. The CDR3 spells CASSDDLYTDTQYF. The CDR3 DNA reads TGCGCCAGCAGTGACGACCTCTACACAGATACGCAGTATTTT.

The chain links TRBV10-2 to TRBJ1-1; D unresolved. V lost 1 base and J lost 0, with 12 bases in between. This CDR3 is 16 amino acids long. In germline, CDR1 is WSHSY, CDR2 SAAADI. CDR3 in amino acids: CASSEYDMTVNTEAFF. In DNA form, the CDR3 reads TGCGCCAGCAGTGAGTACGATATGACGGTGAACACTGAAGCTTTCTTT.

V and J are TRBV9 and TRBJ1-2; no reliable D call. Germline CDR1 and CDR2: SGDLS and YYNGEE. This CDR3 contains 14 residues. The V and J ends lost 0 bases and 0 bases respectively, with 6 bases between them. The CDR3 reads CASSVEAANYGYTF. The CDR3 DNA sequence: TGTGCCAGCAGCGTAGAGGCAGCTAACTATGGCTACACCTTC.

The J gene is TRBJ1-4, the V gene TRBV27; D might be TRBD1 (5 bases). This CDR3 has 15 residues. Germline V gene data show CDR1 as MNHEY and CDR2 as SMNVEV (reference sequence). Trimming took off 6 bases at V and 7 bases at J, with 18 bases between the two ends. CDR3 nucleotides: TGTGCCAGCAGACGACTGCAGGGTGTGGGTGAAAAACTGTTTTTT. Encoded protein: CASRRLQGVGEKLFF.

V is TRBV2 and J is TRBJ1-2; maybe TRBD1 (6 bases). The CDR3 totals 15 residues. V shed 7 bases and J shed 1 base, with 16 bases lying between them. Germline V gives CDR1 SNHLY, CDR2 FYNNEI. The CDR3 coding sequence is TGTGCCAGCAATGTTAGACAGGCTTTTAACTATGGCTACACCTTC. This encodes CASNVRQAFNYGYTF.

V usage is TRBV15 and J usage is TRBJ2-6, with 8 bases lining up with TRBD2. The CDR3 has 18 amino acids. Trimming took 1 base from V and 0 from J; bases not matched to a gene: 5. Germline loops: CDR1 LNHNV, CDR2 YYDKDF (reference sequence). CDR3 sequence (DNA): TGTGCCACCAGCAGAGTAGCGGGATCCAGCTCTGGGGCCAACGTCCTGACTTTC. It codes for CATSRVAGSSSGANVLTF.

For this clone: The germline gene is not matched at one end of the junction; a read error may be the cause. The rearrangement uses TRBV7-7 and TRBJ2-7; possible D gene TRBD2, 6 bases. The CDR3 contains 13 residues. CDR1 is SSHAT, CDR2 FNYEAQ, per germline (reference sequence). CDR3: CASSLDRGREQYF. CDR3 nucleotides: TGTGCTAGCAGCTTAGACCGGGGGAGGGAGCAGTACTTC.

The rearrangement links TRBV28 to TRBJ2-7; 7 positions agree with TRBD2. Germline V gives CDR1 MDHEN, CDR2 SYDVKM. The CDR3 extends over 14 amino acids. V gave up 8 bases and J gave up 3 bases; unmatched junction bases: 10. The CDR3 sequence is CASVGAGTNYEQYF. DNA for the CDR3: TGTGCCAGCGTGGGAGCGGGAACTAACTACGAGCAGTACTTC. Drawing the rest from reference TRBV28 and TRBJ2-7, the complete variable domain is DVKVTQSSRYLVKRTGEKVFLECVQDMDHENMFWYRQDPGLGLRLIYFSYDVKMKEKGDIPEGYSVSREKKERFSLILESASTNQTSMYLCASVGAGTNYEQYFGPGTRLTVT.

Only one count was recorded for this clone. V and J are TRBV4-3 and TRBJ1-6; perhaps TRBD1 as D (5 bases). The germline V and J ends were trimmed by 5 bases and 7 bases, with 12 bases remaining between them. The CDR3 has 14 amino acids. The germline V gene has CDR1 LGHNA and CDR2 YSLEER. CDR3 nucleotides: TGCGCCAGCAGCACCCGGGACGGGAATTCACCCCTCCACTTT. As protein: CASSTRDGNSPLHF.

The chain is built from TRBV4-3 and TRBJ2-2; TRBD1 matches at 8 bases. Unmatched junction bases numbered 1, after V lost 1 base and J lost 3 bases. There are 15 residues in the CDR3. CDR1 LGHNA and CDR2 YSLEER come from the germline V gene. In DNA form, the CDR3 reads TGCGCCAGCAGCCAAGGGACAGGGTACACCGGGGAGCTGTTTTTT. It is translated as CASSQGTGYTGELFF.

This clone has a single count. The chain is built from TRBV6-5 and TRBJ1-1; D is undetermined. Trimming took off 10 bases at V and 1 base at J, with 7 bases between the two ends. The CDR3 has 11 residues. Germline V gene lookup returns CDR1 MNHEY and CDR2 SVGAGI. CDR3 in amino acids: CATVQNTEAFF. The CDR3 nucleotides read TGTGCCACCGTGCAGAACACTGAAGCTTTCTTT.

V gene TRBV4-2 combines with J gene TRBJ2-1, with 8 bases that match TRBD2. The germline CDR1 and CDR2 sequences are LGHNA and YNFKEQ. The CDR3 has 13 amino acids. With V trimmed by 4 bases and J by 6 bases, 2 bases remained unmatched. The CDR3 DNA is TGTGCCAGCAGCCTTCGGGGGGGCAATGAGCAGTTCTTC. Protein sequence: CASSLRGGNEQFF.

The gene calls are TRBV7-6 and TRBJ2-3, with TRBD2 identical over 13 bases. There are 20 residues in the CDR3. J lost 0 bases, V lost 5 bases, and 14 bases had no gene match. CDR1 is SGHVS, CDR2 FNYEAQ, per germline. The DNA for the CDR3 is TGTGCCAGCAGCCTCCTGACTAGCGGGGGGAACGATTTTAGCACAGATACGCAGTATTTT. Translating gives CASSLLTSGGNDFSTDTQYF.

The chain uses TRBV7-2 and TRBJ2-3; D is possibly TRBD2 (5 bases). V was clipped by 5 bases and J by 4 bases, with 10 bases between them. Looked up from germline, CDR1 is SGHTA and CDR2 is FQGNSA. The CDR3 is 13 amino acids. The CDR3 loop reads CASSIPGSDTQYF. CDR3 nucleotides: TGTGCCAGCAGCATACCGGGGTCAGATACGCAGTATTTT. Combining the CDR3 with reference TRBV7-2 and TRBJ2-3 gives the whole variable domain GAGVSQSPSNKVTEKGKDVELRCDPISGHTALYWYRQSLGQGLEFLIYFQGNSAPDKSGLPSDRFSAERTGGSVSTLTIQRTQQEDSAVYLCASSIPGSDTQYFGPGTRLTVL.

The genes are TRBV5-1 and TRBJ2-5; 7 bases align to TRBD1. The CDR3 extends over 14 amino acids. The V gene's germline CDR1 is SGHRS and CDR2 YFSETQ. V dropped 2 bases and J dropped 5; count of bases not matched to a gene: 6. In DNA, the CDR3 is TGCGCCAGCAGCTTTTCTCAGGGGGACGAGACCCAGTACTTC. The encoded protein is CASSFSQGDETQYF. Full variable domain (rest looked up from reference TRBV5-1 and TRBJ2-5): KAGVTQTPRYLIKTRGQQVTLSCSPISGHRSVSWYQQTPGQGLQFLFEYFSETQRNKGNFPGRFSGRQFSNSRSEMNVSTLELGDSALYLCASSFSQGDETQYFGPGTRLLVL.

The V call is TRBV27, the J call TRBJ2-7; D not certain. This CDR3 comprises 13 residues. V was clipped by 5 bases and J by 7 bases, with 15 bases between them. Germline CDR1 is MNHEY and CDR2 is SMNVEV (reference sequence). CDR3 coding DNA: TGTGCCAGCAGTGGCCTAGGGAATCGGGAGCAGTACTTC. Translating it yields CASSGLGNREQYF.

In this sample, this clone turned up once. This rearrangement joins TRBV4-2 to TRBJ1-2; 11 bases map to TRBD1. The junction had 9 bases not matched to a gene; V was cut back by 1 base and J by 8 bases. The CDR3 contains 16 residues. Germline V gene sequence: CDR1 LGHNA, CDR2 YNFKEQ. The CDR3: CASSQVQGQGALGYTF. The DNA of the CDR3 is TGTGCCAGCAGCCAAGTGCAAGGACAGGGGGCCTTAGGCTACACCTTC.

The chain is built from TRBV27 and TRBJ2-3; the D gene is possibly TRBD1 (5 bases). Trimming pared 6 bases from V and 3 bases from J, leaving 19 bases between. CDR1 and CDR2 (germline): MNHEY, SMNVEV (reference sequence). This CDR3 region has 16 residues. Written as DNA, the CDR3 is TGTGCCAGCAGCCCGGACGTGCAGGGTATGACAGATACGCAGTATTTT. Translation gives CASSPDVQGMTDTQYF.

This clone was detected once. The chain has TRBV4-1 and TRBJ2-3; TRBD1 matches 7 bases. There are 18 residues in the CDR3. Germline CDR1 and CDR2: MGHRA and YSYEKL. The ends lost 0 bases at V and 5 bases at J; junction bases unmatched: 14. The CDR3 region has the DNA TGCGCCAGCAGCCAAGAAGCCCGCGACAGGGCTCGAATAGATACGCAGTATTTT. Protein product: CASSQEARDRARIDTQYF.

In its sample, this clone was seen once. The V and J genes are TRBV7-9 and TRBJ2-5; the D gene is possibly TRBD2 (7 bases). Trimming removed 10 bases from V and 4 bases from J, with 16 bases in between. The CDR3 is 13 residues long. Germline loops: CDR1 SEHNR, CDR2 FQNEAQ (reference sequence). The CDR3 reads CATQRGGTETQYF. CDR3 sequence (DNA): TGTGCCACTCAAAGGGGGGGAACAGAGACCCAGTACTTC.

The chain uses TRBV7-9 and TRBJ1-4, with no clear D. There are 13 residues in the CDR3. V lost 3 bases and J lost 4, with 6 bases in between. Germline V lookup: CDR1 SEHNR, CDR2 FQNEAQ (reference sequence). This CDR3 is CASSLNGNEKLFF. In DNA, the CDR3 is TGTGCCAGCAGCTTGAATGGTAATGAAAAACTGTTTTTT.

Only one count was recorded for this clone. CDR3 amino acids: CASSQDGTGGEKLFF. In DNA, the CDR3 is TGCGCCAGCAGCCAAGACGGCACTGGGGGGGAAAAACTGTTTTTT. The chain employs TRBV4-1 and TRBJ1-4; TRBD1 is a possible D gene (5 bases). CDR3 length: 15 amino acids. The germline CDR1 and CDR2 sequences are MGHRA and YSYEKL. Deletions cut 0 bases from V and 8 bases from J, with 13 bases between.

V usage is TRBV7-2 and J usage is TRBJ2-4; 8 bases are a match to TRBD1. The CDR3 covers 13 residues. Trimming at V came to 5 bases and at J to 9 bases, leaving 6 bases not matched to a gene. Germline V gives CDR1 SGHTA, CDR2 FQGNSA. The CDR3 region has the DNA TGTGCCAGCAGCCAGGGGGCGGGAACCATTCAGTACTTC. Its protein product is CASSQGAGTIQYF.

The chain combines TRBV2 with TRBJ2-6; 8 nucleotides line up with TRBD1. The CDR3 is 17 amino acids. The germline V gene encodes CDR1 SNHLY and CDR2 FYNNEI. With V trimmed by 8 bases and J by 0 bases, 9 bases remained unmatched. CDR3 sequence reads: CASSLGQATSGANVLTF. The CDR3, as DNA: TGTGCCAGCTCTTTGGGACAGGCGACCTCTGGGGCCAACGTCCTGACTTTC.